Following are 10 T cell receptor beta chains from one sample sequenced in a study of shared clonotypes between healthy human individuals. Libraries were prepared by immunoSEQ multiplex PCR; TCRdb keeps only in-frame clonotypes and omits some of them. The sample shows fewer than 1.8 million clones, approximately 98.5% of them seen only once. Sequencing input: naive CD4+ T cells sorted from blood. Subset indicated: CD45RA+ positively selected. The source of these receptors is a man aged 30 to 39 in good health.

This clone was counted a single time. The V call is TRBV11-3, the J call TRBJ2-2, with unresolved D. The CDR3 consists of 14 residues. From germline, CDR1 is SGHNT and CDR2 YENEEA. Trimming pared 4 bases from V and 2 bases from J, leaving 8 bases between. CDR3 sequence reads: CASSSRVNTGELFF. The CDR3 nucleotides read TGTGCCAGCAGCTCCCGGGTAAACACCGGGGAGCTGTTTTTT.

V is TRBV9 and J is TRBJ2-2; D not resolved. This CDR3 is 15 amino acids long. V lost 5 bases to trimming and J lost 5 bases, with 16 bases between them. In germline, CDR1 is SGDLS, CDR2 YYNGEE. The CDR3 DNA reads TGTGCCAGCAGTTTTGACGGAGTACAGACCGGGGAGCTGTTTTTT. Protein: CASSFDGVQTGELFF.

The chain has TRBV19 and TRBJ2-5; no definite D call. The CDR3 extends over 12 amino acids. Trimming removed 4 bases from V and 7 bases from J, with 10 bases in between. CDR1 is LNHDA, CDR2 SQIVND, per germline (reference sequence). The CDR3 nucleotides are TGTGCCAGTAGTAAAGGGCTTGGGACCCAGTACTTC. This encodes CASSKGLGTQYF.

The CDR3 is CASRIGGPTGELFF. CDR3 nucleotides: TGTGCCAGCAGAATTGGAGGCCCCACCGGGGAGCTGTTTTTT. The chain joins TRBV7-2 to TRBJ2-2; tentatively, D is TRBD2 (5 bases). Germline V lookup: CDR1 SGHTA, CDR2 FQGNSA. The CDR3 runs 14 residues. V was shortened by 6 bases and J by 4 bases, with 12 bases between the two germline ends. The full variable domain, completed using reference TRBV7-2 and TRBJ2-2, is GAGVSQSPSNKVTEKGKDVELRCDPISGHTALYWYRQSLGQGLEFLIYFQGNSAPDKSGLPSDRFSAERTGGSVSTLTIQRTQQEDSAVYLCASRIGGPTGELFFGEGSRLTVL.

This chain joins TRBV29-1 and TRBJ1-1; tentative D call: TRBD1 (6 bases). This CDR3 has 12 residues. V was clipped by 4 bases and J by 5 bases, with 11 bases between them. Looked up from germline, CDR1 is SQVTM and CDR2 is ANQGSEA. CDR3 DNA sequence: TGCAGCGTTGTGGGGGCGCAAACTGAAGCTTTCTTT. It codes for CSVVGAQTEAFF.

This clone was seen once. The chain employs TRBV5-6 and TRBJ2-7, with D perhaps given as TRBD1 or TRBD2 (5 bases each). The CDR3 is made up of 15 amino acids. V lost 4 bases to trimming and J lost 6 bases, with 20 bases between them. Germline CDR1 and CDR2: SGHDT and YYEEEE. The CDR3 region is CASSARELAFREQYF. The CDR3, as DNA: TGTGCCAGCAGCGCCAGGGAGCTAGCCTTTCGCGAGCAGTACTTC.

V is TRBV18 and J is TRBJ2-5, with 10 bases that match TRBD2. Germline lookup yields CDR1 KGHSH and CDR2 LQKENI. There are 15 residues in the CDR3. Germline trimming cut 4 bases from V and 2 bases from J; bases unmatched to any gene: 4. CDR3 region: CASSQGLARQETQYF. CDR3 DNA: TGTGCCAGCTCACAGGGACTAGCGAGACAAGAGACCCAGTACTTC.

The chain carries TRBV28 and TRBJ1-2, with no clear D. Between the trimmed V and J ends, which lost 6 bases and 4 bases, there was a span of 12 bases. CDR3 length equals 13 residues. The germline gives CDR1 MDHEN, CDR2 SYDVKM. This CDR3 is CASRNGRLYGYTF. The CDR3 nucleotides read TGTGCCAGCAGAAACGGGAGACTCTATGGCTACACCTTC.

The gene calls are TRBV28 and TRBJ1-5, with D possibly matching TRBD1 (5 bases). Looked up from germline, CDR1 is MDHEN and CDR2 is SYDVKM. The CDR3 runs 14 residues. Trimming took 2 bases from V and 7 from J, leaving 12 bases between them. DNA for the CDR3: TGTGCCAGCAGTTTAGGTGGGGGATACCAGCCCCAGCATTTT. Translating it yields CASSLGGGYQPQHF.

This chain joins TRBV7-9 and TRBJ1-2, with TRBD1 matching 10 bases. There are 17 residues in the CDR3. Germline assignment: CDR1 SEHNR and CDR2 FQNEAQ (reference sequence). V dropped 3 bases and J dropped 4; count of bases not matched to a gene: 11. CDR3 loop: CASSFSTGTGVPYGYTF. The CDR3 bases are TGTGCCAGCAGCTTTTCTACCGGGACAGGGGTCCCCTATGGCTACACCTTC.